This T cell receptor (beta chain) was identified during a study of breast tumors, draining lymph nodes, adjacent tissues. This clonotype was picked up a small number of times. Its antigen is undetermined. At one end the junction does not follow the germline gene, possibly because of a read error. Overall study results and limits: The lymph node origin of tumor T cells was framed as consistent with a hypothesis, not demonstrated. Compared with lymph nodes, tumors were less diverse; compared with nontumor tissue, more. Tumor and nontumor repertoires were significantly more similar in luminal-like than in basal-like breast cancer. Data fit most tumor T cells coming from lymph node, expanding in tumor.

TCRdb itself ran the multiplex PCR reads through MiXCR, one entry per CDR3 protein. The sample has under 350,000 distinct CDR3 sequences, 30% seen once; the top ten hold over 0.95%. The germline V gene has CDR1 WSHSY and CDR2 SAAADI. The length of the CDR3 is 12 residues. The lymph nodes were axillary draining lymph nodes from breast cancer patients. This chain connects TRBV10-2 to TRBJ2-1; D remains ambiguous. Sequenced input: axillary lymph node tissue. The receptor was isolated from a female donor with breast cancer. Some clones in this sample may be carry-over from other donors' samples. The DNA for the CDR3 is TGCGCCAGCAGTGAGTCCGTTAATGAGCAGCTCTTC. Protein sequence: CASSESVNEQLF.